The TCR beta chain under discussion was sequenced for a study of blood T cell repertoires in COVID-19. Study-level background: Sites in the United States, Italy and Spain provided acute and convalescent COVID-19 samples. From T cells, B-cell-depleted T cells, or PBMCs came the material, which was cDNA or gDNA.

TCRdb keeps only in-frame clones here, not all; method: immunoSEQ multiplex PCR. The sample lists 410,000 or so clones; about 88% were seen once. CDR1 is MDHEN and CDR2 is SYDVKM in the germline V gene. This CDR3 comprises 14 residues. V lost 2 bases to trimming and J lost 0 bases, with 7 bases between them. Seattle patients were enrolled during active infection and followed longitudinally. The specimen was peripheral blood. This rearrangement joins TRBV28 to TRBJ1-2; possibly TRBD1 for D (5 bases). This clonotype was sampled from a woman in her thirties or forties with COVID-19, enrolled during active disease. Here the CDR3 reads CASSLTTANYGYTF. The DNA for the CDR3 is TGTGCCAGCAGTTTAACGACAGCTAACTATGGCTACACCTTC.